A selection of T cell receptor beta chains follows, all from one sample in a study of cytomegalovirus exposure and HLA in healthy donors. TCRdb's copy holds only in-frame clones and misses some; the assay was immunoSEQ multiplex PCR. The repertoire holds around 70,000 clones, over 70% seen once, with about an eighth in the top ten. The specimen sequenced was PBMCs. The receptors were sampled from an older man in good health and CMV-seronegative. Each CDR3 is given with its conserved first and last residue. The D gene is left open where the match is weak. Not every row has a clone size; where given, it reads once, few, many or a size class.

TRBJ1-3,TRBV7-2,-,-,CASSLEGSSSGNTIYF,TGTGCCAGCAGCTTAGAGGGGTCAAGCTCTGGAAACACCATATATTTT
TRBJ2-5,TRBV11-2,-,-,CASSLVRGTQYF,TGTGCCAGCAGCTTAGTTAGGGGGACCCAGTACTTC
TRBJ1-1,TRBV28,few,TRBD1,CASSSGQGNTEAFF,TGTGCCAGCAGTTCGGGACAGGGGAACACTGAAGCTTTCTTT
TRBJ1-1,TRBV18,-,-,CASSLLEGGAFF,TGTGCCAGCTCACTTTTAGAAGGGGGAGCTTTCTTT
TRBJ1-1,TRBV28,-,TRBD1,CASRELQGASEAFF,TGTGCCAGCCGCGAACTACAGGGGGCGTCTGAAGCTTTCTTT
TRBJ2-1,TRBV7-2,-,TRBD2,CASSFRTSGTNEQFF,TGTGCCAGCAGCTTTAGGACTAGCGGGACAAATGAGCAGTTCTTC
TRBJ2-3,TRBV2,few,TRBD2,CASSRGGDTDTQYF,TGTGCCAGCAGTCGGGGGGGTGACACAGATACGCAGTATTTT
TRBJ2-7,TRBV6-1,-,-,CASAPQITYEQYF,TGTGCCAGCGCACCGCAGATTACCTACGAGCAGTACTTC
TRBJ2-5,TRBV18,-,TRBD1,CASSPSGDRGETQYF,TGTGCCAGCTCACCGTCCGGGGACAGGGGCGAGACCCAGTACTTC
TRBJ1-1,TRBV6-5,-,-,CASSYGAAGRGAFF,TGTGCCAGCAGTTATGGCGCGGCCGGAAGGGGAGCTTTCTTT
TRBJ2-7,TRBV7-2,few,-,CASSPLGREQYF,TGTGCCAGCAGCCCCCTGGGGCGCGAGCAGTACTTC
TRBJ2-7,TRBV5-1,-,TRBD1,CASSPVAGGTYEQYF,TGCGCCAGCAGCCCAGTGGCAGGGGGAACCTACGAGCAGTACTTC